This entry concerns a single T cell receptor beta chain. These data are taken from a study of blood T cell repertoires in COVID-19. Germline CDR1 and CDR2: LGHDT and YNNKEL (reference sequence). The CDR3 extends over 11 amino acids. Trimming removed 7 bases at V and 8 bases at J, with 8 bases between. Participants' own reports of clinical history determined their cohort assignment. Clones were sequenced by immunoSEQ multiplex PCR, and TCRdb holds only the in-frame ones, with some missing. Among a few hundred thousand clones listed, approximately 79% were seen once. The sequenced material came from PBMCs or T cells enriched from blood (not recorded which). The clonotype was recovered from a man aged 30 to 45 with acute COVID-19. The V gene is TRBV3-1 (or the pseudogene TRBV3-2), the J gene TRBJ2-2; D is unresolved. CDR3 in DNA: TGTGCCAGCAACAGTATGGGGGAGCTGTTTTTT. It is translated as CASNSMGELFF.